The clone carrying this T cell receptor beta chain was seen many times. As yet, its antigen is unknown. This entry is derived from a study of molecular identifiers for immune sequencing clone quantification. General observations from the study: Effector cells had over 99% of their molecules in clones above 20 RNA copies, while naive cells had under 1%.

This CDR3 contains 14 residues. After removal of 1 base from V and 3 bases from J, the junction contained 0 bases not matched to a gene. Per germline, CDR1 SGHTA and CDR2 FQGNSA. From the PCR reads, TCRdb called clonotypes with MiXCR, one entry per CDR3 protein. Of roughly 100,000 distinct CDR3 sequences detected, 30% to 35% appear once; the ten largest clones hold about 9.1%. This TCR derives from a human donor in good health. Some libraries in this study had Jurkat cell RNA spiked in. The chain employs TRBV7-2 and TRBJ2-4; 7 bases align to TRBD1. Sequencing was carried out using naive CD8+ T cells from blood, with Jurkat cell RNA spiked in. Regarding subset: FACS-sorted CD8+CD4-CCR7+CD45RA+ naive T cells. The DNA of the CDR3 is TGTGCCAGCAGCTTAGGGACAGGCAAAAACATTCAGTACTTC. This encodes CASSLGTGKNIQYF.